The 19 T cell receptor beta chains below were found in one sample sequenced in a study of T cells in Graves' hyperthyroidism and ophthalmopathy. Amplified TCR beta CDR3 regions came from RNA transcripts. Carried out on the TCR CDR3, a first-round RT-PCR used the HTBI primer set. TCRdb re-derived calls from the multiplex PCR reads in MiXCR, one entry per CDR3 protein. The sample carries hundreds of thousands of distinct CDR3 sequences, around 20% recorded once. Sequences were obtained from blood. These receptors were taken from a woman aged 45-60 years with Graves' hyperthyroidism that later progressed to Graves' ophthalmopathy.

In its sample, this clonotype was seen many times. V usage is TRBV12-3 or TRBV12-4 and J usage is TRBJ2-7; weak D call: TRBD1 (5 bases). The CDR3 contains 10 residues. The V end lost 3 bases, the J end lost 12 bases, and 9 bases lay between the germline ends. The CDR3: CASSFYRRYF. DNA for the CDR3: TGTGCCAGCAGTTTTTACAGGCGGTACTTC.

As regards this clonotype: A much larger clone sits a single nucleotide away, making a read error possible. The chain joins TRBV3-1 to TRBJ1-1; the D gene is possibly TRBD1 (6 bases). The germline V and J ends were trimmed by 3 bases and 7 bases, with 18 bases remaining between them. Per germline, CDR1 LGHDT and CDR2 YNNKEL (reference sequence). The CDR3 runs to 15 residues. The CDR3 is CASSHGGVEGVEAFF. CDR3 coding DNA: TGTGCCAGCAGCCATGGTGGGGTTGAGGGGGTTGAAGCTTTCTTT.

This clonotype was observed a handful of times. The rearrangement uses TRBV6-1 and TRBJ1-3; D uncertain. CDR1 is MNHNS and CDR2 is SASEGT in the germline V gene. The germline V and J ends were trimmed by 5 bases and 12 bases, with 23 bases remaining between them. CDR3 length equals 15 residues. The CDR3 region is CASSNLGRTSDNIYF. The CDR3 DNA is TGTGCCAGCAGTAATCTCGGTCGGACCTCGGATAACATATATTTT.

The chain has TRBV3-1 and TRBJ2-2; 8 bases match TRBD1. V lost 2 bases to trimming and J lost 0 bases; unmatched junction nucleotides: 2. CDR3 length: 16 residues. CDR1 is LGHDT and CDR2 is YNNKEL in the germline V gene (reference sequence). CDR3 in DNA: TGTGCCAGCAGCCAACCAGGGGGCGCGAACACCGGGGAGCTGTTTTTT. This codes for CASSQPGGANTGELFF.

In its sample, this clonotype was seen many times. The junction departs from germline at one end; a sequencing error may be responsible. The CDR3 coding sequence is TGTGCTAGCAGCTTAGGCGAGCGGGGCAGCTCCTACGAGCAGTACTTC. Amino acid sequence: CASSLGERGSSYEQYF. The chain couples TRBV7-7 to TRBJ2-7; 7 bases agree with TRBD2. CDR1 SSHAT and CDR2 FNYEAQ come from the germline V gene (reference sequence). CDR3 length equals 16 residues. Full variable domain (rest looked up from reference TRBV7-7 and TRBJ2-7): GAGVSQSPRYKVTKRGQDVTLRCDPISSHATLYWYQQALGQGPEFLTYFNYEAQPDKSGLPSDRFSAERPEGSISTLTIQRTEQRDSAMYRCASSLGERGSSYEQYFGPGTRLTVT.

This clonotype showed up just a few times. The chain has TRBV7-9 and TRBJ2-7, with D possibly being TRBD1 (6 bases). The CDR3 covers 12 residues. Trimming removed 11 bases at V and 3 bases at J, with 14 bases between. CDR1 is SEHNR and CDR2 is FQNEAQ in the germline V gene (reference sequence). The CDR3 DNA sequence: TGTGCCGGGGAAGAACAGGGCTACGAGCAGTACTTC. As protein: CAGEEQGYEQYF.

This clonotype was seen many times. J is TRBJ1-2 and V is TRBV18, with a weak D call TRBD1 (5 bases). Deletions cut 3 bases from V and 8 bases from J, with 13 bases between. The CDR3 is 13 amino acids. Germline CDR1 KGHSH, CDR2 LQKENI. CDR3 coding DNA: TGTGCCAGCTCACCTCCGGGGGTTGAAGGCTACACCTTC. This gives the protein CASSPPGVEGYTF.

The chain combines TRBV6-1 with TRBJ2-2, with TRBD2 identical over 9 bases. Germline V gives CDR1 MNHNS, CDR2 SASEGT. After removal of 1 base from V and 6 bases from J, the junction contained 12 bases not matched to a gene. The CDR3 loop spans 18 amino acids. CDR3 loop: CASSEELSGSVSSGELFF. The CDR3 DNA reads TGTGCCAGCAGTGAAGAGCTTAGCGGGAGTGTTTCATCCGGGGAGCTGTTTTTT.

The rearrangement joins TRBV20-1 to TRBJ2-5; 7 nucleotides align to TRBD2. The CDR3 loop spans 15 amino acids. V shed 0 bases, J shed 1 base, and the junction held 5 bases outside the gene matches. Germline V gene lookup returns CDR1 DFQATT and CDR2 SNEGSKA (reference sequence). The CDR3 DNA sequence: TGCAGTGCTAGAGATACGGCGGGGGTCCAAGAGACCCAGTACTTC. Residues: CSARDTAGVQETQYF.

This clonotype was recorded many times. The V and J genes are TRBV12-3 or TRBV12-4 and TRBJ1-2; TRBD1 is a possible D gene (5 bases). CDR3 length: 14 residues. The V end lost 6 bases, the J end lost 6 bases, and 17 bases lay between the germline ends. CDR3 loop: CASRDYRGSDGYTF. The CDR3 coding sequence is TGTGCCAGCAGGGATTATAGGGGCTCGGATGGCTACACCTTC.

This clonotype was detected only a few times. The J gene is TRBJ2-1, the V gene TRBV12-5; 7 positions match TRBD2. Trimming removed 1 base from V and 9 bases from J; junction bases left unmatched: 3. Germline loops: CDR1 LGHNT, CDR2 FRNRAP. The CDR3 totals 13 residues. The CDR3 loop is CASGLDTSVEQFF. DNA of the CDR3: TGTGCTAGTGGTTTGGATACTAGCGTTGAGCAGTTCTTC.

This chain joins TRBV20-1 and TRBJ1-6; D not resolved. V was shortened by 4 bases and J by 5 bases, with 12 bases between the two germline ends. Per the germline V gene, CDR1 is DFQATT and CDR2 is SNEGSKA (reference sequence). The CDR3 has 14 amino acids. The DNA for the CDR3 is TGCAGTGCTACCCCAGCACCCAATAATTCACCCCTCCACTTT. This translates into CSATPAPNNSPLHF.

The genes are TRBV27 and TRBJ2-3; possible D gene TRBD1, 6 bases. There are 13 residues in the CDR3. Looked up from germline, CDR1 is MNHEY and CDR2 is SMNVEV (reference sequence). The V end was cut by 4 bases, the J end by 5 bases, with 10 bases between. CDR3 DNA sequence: TGTGCCAGCAGTTCAGGGGCGATAGATACGCAGTATTTT. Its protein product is CASSSGAIDTQYF.

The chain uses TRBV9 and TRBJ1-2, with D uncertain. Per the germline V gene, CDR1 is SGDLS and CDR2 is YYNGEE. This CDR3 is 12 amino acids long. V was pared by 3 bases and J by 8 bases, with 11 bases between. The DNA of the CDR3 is TGTGCCAGCAGCGGGACCCTTTGGGGCTACACCTTC. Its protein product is CASSGTLWGYTF.

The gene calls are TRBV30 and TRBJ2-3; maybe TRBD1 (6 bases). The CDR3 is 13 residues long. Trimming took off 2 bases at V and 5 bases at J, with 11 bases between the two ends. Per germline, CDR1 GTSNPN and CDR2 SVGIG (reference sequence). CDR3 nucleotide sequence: TGTGCCTGGAGTTTTTTAGGGGGAGATACGCAGTATTTT. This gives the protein CAWSFLGGDTQYF.

The CDR3 is CASSLEPFGYEQYF. In DNA, the CDR3 is TGTGCCAGCAGCTTAGAGCCCTTCGGGTACGAGCAGTACTTC. The chain employs TRBV7-8 and TRBJ2-7; D gene ambiguous. Trimming removed 1 base at V and 4 bases at J, with 11 bases between. CDR1 SGHVS and CDR2 FQNEAQ come from the germline V gene. This CDR3 is built from 14 residues.

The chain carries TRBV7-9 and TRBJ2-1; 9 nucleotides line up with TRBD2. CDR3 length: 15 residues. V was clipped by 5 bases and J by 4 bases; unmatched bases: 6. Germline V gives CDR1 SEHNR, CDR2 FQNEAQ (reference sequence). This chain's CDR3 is CASSPSGDWYNEQFF. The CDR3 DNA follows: TGTGCCAGCAGCCCTAGCGGGGACTGGTACAATGAGCAGTTCTTC.

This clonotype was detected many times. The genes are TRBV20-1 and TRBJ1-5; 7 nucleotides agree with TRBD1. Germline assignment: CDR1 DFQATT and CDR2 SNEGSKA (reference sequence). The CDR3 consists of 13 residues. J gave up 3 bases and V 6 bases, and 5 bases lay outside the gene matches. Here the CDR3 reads CSAKTGTNQPQHF. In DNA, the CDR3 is TGCAGTGCAAAGACAGGGACCAATCAGCCCCAGCATTTT.

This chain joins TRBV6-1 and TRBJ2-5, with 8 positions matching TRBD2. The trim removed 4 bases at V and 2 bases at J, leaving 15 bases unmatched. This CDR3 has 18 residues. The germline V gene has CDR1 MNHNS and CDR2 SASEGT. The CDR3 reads CASSGSFAGGHIQETQYF. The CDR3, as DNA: TGTGCCAGCAGTGGGTCGTTTGCGGGGGGACATATACAAGAGACCCAGTACTTC.